The 18 T cell receptor beta chains given below trace back to one sample, sequenced in a study of blood T cell repertoires in COVID-19. The data were produced by immunoSEQ multiplex PCR, yet TCRdb's version contains in-frame clones alone and is incomplete. The sample gives approximately 22,000 clones, around 90% of which show up once; 3.1% is in the top ten. Sequences were obtained from peripheral blood. The receptors come from a woman in her seventies with active COVID-19.

The V gene is TRBV7-8, the J gene TRBJ2-3, with 13 bases lining up with TRBD2. This CDR3 spans 17 amino acids. Germline loops: CDR1 SGHVS, CDR2 FQNEAQ. The J segment lost 7 bases and the V segment lost 4 bases, leaving 11 bases of the junction unmatched. CDR3 amino acids: CASSSRLAGGRGNTQYF. Here the CDR3 DNA reads TGTGCCAGCAGCTCGCGACTAGCGGGAGGAAGGGGGAATACGCAGTATTTT.

The V gene is TRBV10-1, the J gene TRBJ1-3; D ambiguous. Trimming took off 6 bases at V and 0 bases at J, with 3 bases between the two ends. Germline V lookup: CDR1 WNHNN, CDR2 SYGVQD (reference sequence). CDR3 length: 12 amino acids. The CDR3 spells CASSGSGNTIYF. The DNA for the CDR3 is TGCGCCAGCAGCGGCTCTGGAAACACCATATATTTT.

This clone was counted a single time. The gene calls are TRBV2 and TRBJ1-1; TRBD1 is a possible D gene (5 bases). V was shortened by 7 bases and J by 5 bases, with 11 bases between the two germline ends. The CDR3 spans 12 residues. The germline V gene has CDR1 SNHLY and CDR2 FYNNEI. The CDR3 reads CASIGGGTEAFF. The CDR3 nucleotides read TGTGCCAGCATCGGGGGTGGAACTGAAGCTTTCTTT.

This rearrangement joins TRBV27 to TRBJ1-5; D is unresolved. The CDR3 has 13 amino acids. Trimming pared 4 bases from V and 7 bases from J, leaving 11 bases between. Germline loops: CDR1 MNHEY, CDR2 SMNVEV (reference sequence). The CDR3 region is CASSSSGNQPQHF. CDR3 DNA: TGTGCCAGCAGTTCCTCGGGTAACCAGCCCCAGCATTTT.

The chain joins TRBV30 to TRBJ2-1, with TRBD2 matching 9 bases. V shed 3 bases, J shed 5 bases, and the junction held 20 bases outside the gene matches. CDR3 length equals 19 residues. The germline V gene encodes CDR1 GTSNPN and CDR2 SVGIG (reference sequence). CDR3 sequence reads: CAWRKLGSGSLREHNEQFF. The CDR3 DNA reads as TGTGCCTGGAGGAAACTGGGTAGCGGGAGTTTGAGGGAGCACAATGAGCAGTTCTTC.

The rearrangement uses TRBV11-2 and TRBJ1-1; no clear D gene. The CDR3 is 12 amino acids. The germline V and J ends were trimmed by 8 bases and 0 bases, with 7 bases remaining between them. CDR1 and CDR2 from the germline V gene are SGHAT and FQNNGV. The CDR3 nucleotides are TGTGCCAGCGCACTCCTGAACACTGAAGCTTTCTTT. Protein: CASALLNTEAFF.

The rearrangement links TRBV11-2 to TRBJ2-1, with unresolved D. CDR3 size: 11 residues. Germline assignment: CDR1 SGHAT and CDR2 FQNNGV. Trimming shortened V by 6 bases and J by 5 bases, and 5 bases separated the two germline ends. The CDR3 reads CASRFNNEQFF. Written as DNA, the CDR3 is TGTGCCAGCAGATTTAACAATGAGCAGTTCTTC.

V is TRBV24-1 and J is TRBJ1-5; 10 nucleotides match TRBD1. The CDR3 loop spans 21 amino acids. J gave up 0 bases and V 5 bases, and 18 bases lay outside the gene matches. Germline V CDR1 and CDR2: KGHDR, SFDVKD. In DNA form, the CDR3 reads TGTGCCACCAGTGGCCCGGGCGCCGGGACAGGGGACGCCGTTAGCAATCAGCCCCAGCATTTT. Protein sequence: CATSGPGAGTGDAVSNQPQHF.

In its sample, this clone is medium-sized (0.01 to 0.1%). This sequence joins TRBV28 and TRBJ1-4; TRBD1 matches 7 bases. With 10 bases clipped from V and 3 bases from J, the junction kept 11 bases outside the gene matches. Germline V gives CDR1 MDHEN, CDR2 SYDVKM. The CDR3 spans 15 residues. In nucleotides, the CDR3 is TGTGCCATATCTAGATCGGGACAGCCTAATGAAAAACTGTTTTTT. It translates to CAISRSGQPNEKLFF.

This chain connects TRBV5-5 to TRBJ2-7; no reliable D call. CDR1 is SGHKS and CDR2 is YYEKEE in the germline V gene (reference sequence). CDR3 length: 13 amino acids. V shed 0 bases and J shed 2 bases, with 6 bases lying between them. The CDR3 spells CASSLVPAYEQYF. The CDR3 DNA is TGTGCCAGCAGCTTGGTTCCGGCCTACGAGCAGTACTTC.

The chain is built from TRBV11-2 and TRBJ2-1; D not certain. The germline gives CDR1 SGHAT, CDR2 FQNNGV. The CDR3 consists of 14 residues. V lost 2 bases to trimming and J lost 5 bases, with 10 bases between them. This CDR3 is CASSLSFRDNEQFF. The CDR3 region has the DNA TGTGCCAGCAGCTTATCGTTTCGGGACAATGAGCAGTTCTTC.

This chain joins TRBV28 and TRBJ2-5; D gene unclear. Germline loops: CDR1 MDHEN, CDR2 SYDVKM. Trimming pared 2 bases from V and 0 bases from J, leaving 4 bases between. The CDR3 consists of 13 residues. Here the CDR3 DNA reads TGTGCCAGCAGTTTACCAAACCAAGAGACCCAGTACTTC. This translates into CASSLPNQETQYF.

The V and J genes are TRBV2 and TRBJ2-4, with 8 bases identical to TRBD1. This CDR3 has 14 residues. V lost 7 bases, J lost 7 bases, and 9 bases stayed unmatched. Germline CDR1 reads SNHLY; CDR2 reads FYNNEI. CDR3 coding DNA: TGTGCCAGCAAGATCGACAGGGGCCAGAACATTCAGTACTTC. This encodes CASKIDRGQNIQYF.

This chain uses TRBV7-9 with TRBJ2-2, with D perhaps matching TRBD1 (5 bases). Germline values: CDR1 SEHNR, CDR2 FQNEAQ (reference sequence). V was trimmed by 5 bases and J by 7 bases, leaving 17 bases between them. The CDR3 is 15 amino acids. CDR3 DNA sequence: TGTGCCAGCAGCCCCGAATCAGGGTGGCACGGGGAGCTGTTTTTT. Translated: CASSPESGWHGELFF.

The rearrangement joins TRBV14 to TRBJ2-1, with 10 nucleotides matching TRBD2. Germline loops: CDR1 SGHDN, CDR2 FVKESK. This CDR3 has 19 residues. With V trimmed by 6 bases and J by 5 bases, 19 bases remained unmatched. CDR3 loop: CASSPGILAGRIQHNEQFF. DNA of the CDR3: TGTGCCAGCAGTCCCGGAATACTAGCGGGAAGAATTCAACACAATGAGCAGTTCTTC.

The J gene is TRBJ2-1, the V gene TRBV10-3, with TRBD1 matching over 9 bases. The CDR3 is 15 residues long. Germline CDR1 reads ENHRY; CDR2 reads SYGVKD. Trimming cost V 6 bases and J 4 bases; bases outside gene matches: 7. The CDR3 reads CAIRPLGTGYNEQFF. The CDR3 nucleotides are TGTGCCATCAGACCTCTTGGGACAGGGTACAATGAGCAGTTCTTC.

This clone occurred once. The chain recombines TRBV30 with TRBJ2-2, with 7 nucleotides matching TRBD2. V dropped 5 bases and J dropped 1; count of bases not matched to a gene: 4. The CDR3 totals 14 residues. The germline CDR1 and CDR2 sequences are GTSNPN and SVGIG (reference sequence). CDR3 region: CAWGGLLNTGELFF. In DNA form, the CDR3 reads TGTGCCTGGGGGGGACTATTGAACACCGGGGAGCTGTTTTTT.

This sequence joins TRBV15 and TRBJ2-1; D not certain. Germline V gene sequence: CDR1 LNHNV, CDR2 YYDKDF (reference sequence). The CDR3 covers 13 residues. Trimming stripped 0 bases from V and 8 bases from J, with 8 bases between. The CDR3 spells CATSRDLRDEQFF. The CDR3 region has the DNA TGTGCCACCAGCAGAGATCTCCGGGATGAGCAGTTCTTC.